The rows below give T cell receptor beta chains drawn from one sample of a study of T cell responses to AZD1222 COVID-19 vaccine. Generated by immunoSEQ multiplex PCR, the TCRdb table keeps only in-frame clones and is missing some. The repertoire holds 150,000 to 200,000 clones, with over 90% as singletons. Source: peripheral blood, taken 28 days after the second AZD1222 dose. Every receptor here comes from an adult who received the AZD1222 COVID-19 vaccine. CDR3s include the opening cysteine and the closing phenylalanine or tryptophan.

j_call: TRBJ2-7; v_call: TRBV11-2; cdr3_aa: CASSLEGGAPYEQYF
j_call: TRBJ2-5; v_call: TRBV20-1; cdr3_aa: CSASRQLAGEHQETQYF
j_call: TRBJ2-2; v_call: TRBV29-1; cdr3_aa: CSVPPTGGSNTGELFF
j_call: TRBJ2-1; v_call: TRBV25-1; cdr3_aa: CASRGQNEQFF
j_call: TRBJ2-3; v_call: TRBV11-3; cdr3_aa: CASSFTGTDTQYF
j_call: TRBJ1-6; v_call: TRBV6-5; cdr3_aa: CASSYGSANSPLHF
j_call: TRBJ2-3; v_call: TRBV5-1; cdr3_aa: CASSLAGGGHTDTQYF
j_call: TRBJ2-5; v_call: TRBV2; cdr3_aa: CASINSASGGAGETQYF
j_call: TRBJ1-2; v_call: TRBV12-3/TRBV12-4; cdr3_aa: CASSLDRSSGYTF
j_call: TRBJ1-2; v_call: TRBV6-5; cdr3_aa: CASSYLGQGAYTF
j_call: TRBJ2-1; v_call: TRBV2; cdr3_aa: CASSQGRLAGIEQFF
j_call: TRBJ2-5; v_call: TRBV7-2; cdr3_aa: CASSLFGQGAWETQYF
j_call: TRBJ2-2; v_call: TRBV11-2; cdr3_aa: CASSPAGVRSGELFF
j_call: TRBJ1-4; v_call: TRBV5-6; cdr3_aa: CASSFGQGSEKLFF
j_call: TRBJ2-5; v_call: TRBV24-1; cdr3_aa: CATSDPTETQYF
j_call: TRBJ2-3; v_call: TRBV5-5; cdr3_aa: CASSLALGSTDTQYF
j_call: TRBJ1-6; v_call: TRBV27; cdr3_aa: CASSFGGGGARDSPLHF
j_call: TRBJ1-5; v_call: TRBV4-1; cdr3_aa: CASSQEFSNQPQHF
j_call: TRBJ1-5; v_call: TRBV5-4; cdr3_aa: CASSLPDQPQHF
j_call: TRBJ2-5; v_call: TRBV5-8; cdr3_aa: CASSSRGQGMAQYF
j_call: TRBJ1-3; v_call: TRBV19; cdr3_aa: CASSIWGQKNTIYF
j_call: TRBJ2-3; v_call: TRBV7-9; cdr3_aa: CASSSGTSGFTDTQYF
j_call: TRBJ2-7; v_call: TRBV6-5; cdr3_aa: CAAQTRGREQYF
j_call: TRBJ1-6; v_call: TRBV27; cdr3_aa: CASAPGAFNSPLHF
j_call: TRBJ2-7; v_call: TRBV5-4; cdr3_aa: CASGSGRDYEQYF
j_call: TRBJ1-2; v_call: TRBV19; cdr3_aa: CASTDERVGYTF
j_call: TRBJ1-2; v_call: TRBV9; cdr3_aa: CASSPRTETLYGYTF
j_call: TRBJ2-7; v_call: TRBV21-1; cdr3_aa: CASSKAKAGVGEQYF
j_call: TRBJ2-7; v_call: TRBV12-5; cdr3_aa: CASGPTRQGRHEQYF
j_call: TRBJ2-3; v_call: TRBV5-1; cdr3_aa: CASSMGTGQTSDTQYF
j_call: TRBJ2-1; v_call: TRBV7-2; cdr3_aa: CASSLGLLGVHNEQFF
j_call: TRBJ2-7; v_call: TRBV5-1; cdr3_aa: CASSLVQGAPYEQYF